Shown below are 21 T cell receptor beta chains from a single sample sequenced in a study of T-cell memory formation after mild COVID-19. TCRdb redid the calling of the 5' RACE reads with MiXCR, one entry per CDR3 protein. Among roughly 100,000 distinct CDR3 sequences, under 15% were seen once, and the ten largest hold 27%. The sequencing sample was made of PBMCs or a T cell subset sorted from them (not recorded which). All receptors derive from an adult woman who had mild COVID-19 (a few samples of this study predate the infection). Cell type and time point are not known.

V and J are TRBV9 and TRBJ1-2; D gene ambiguous. Trimming removed 0 bases at V and 3 bases at J, with 9 bases between. Germline V gives CDR1 SGDLS, CDR2 YYNGEE. The CDR3 has 14 residues. The CDR3 sequence is CASSVGVGDYGYTF. CDR3 bases: TGTGCCAGCAGCGTAGGAGTTGGAGACTATGGCTACACCTTC.

This clonotype was counted between two and nine times. In DNA form, the CDR3 reads TGCGCCAGCAGCCAAGATTGGTCCCGGGACAGGGGGTATGGTGGCTACACCTTC. Protein: CASSQDWSRDRGYGGYTF. The chain recombines TRBV4-1 with TRBJ1-2; 11 bases agree with TRBD1. The CDR3 is 18 residues long. Germline CDR1 reads MGHRA; CDR2 reads YSYEKL. Trimming cost V 0 bases and J 7 bases; bases outside gene matches: 13.

The rearrangement joins TRBV5-1 to TRBJ2-1; 9 nucleotides match TRBD2. This CDR3 has 16 residues. Per germline, CDR1 SGHRS and CDR2 YFSETQ. V shed 3 bases and J 9 bases; nucleotides not matched to a gene: 13. The CDR3 bases are TGCGCCAGCAGCTCGTTAGGAAGCGGGGGGTTGGGTGAGCAGTTCTTC. It translates to CASSSLGSGGLGEQFF.

This clonotype has just a few counts. A read error may produce the germline difference seen at one junction end. The chain joins TRBV14 to TRBJ2-3; D could derive from TRBD1 or TRBD2 (5 bases each). Germline V gene lookup returns CDR1 SGHDN and CDR2 FVKESK. The CDR3 runs to 15 residues. DNA for the CDR3: TGTGCCAGCAGCCAAGATCGGGGCCCCACAGGTACGCAGTATTTT. It translates to CASSQDRGPTGTQYF.

This clonotype has a single count. A single base separates this from a much larger clone, so it may be a read error. The J gene is TRBJ2-1, the V gene TRBV28; no reliable D call. V gave up 3 bases and J gave up 7 bases, with 4 bases separating them. This CDR3 is 11 amino acids long. Germline V gene data show CDR1 as MDHEN and CDR2 as SYDVKM. Here the CDR3 DNA reads TGTGCCAGCAGTTTGTGGAATGAGCAGTTCTTC. Protein sequence: CASSLWNEQFF.

The chain carries TRBV4-3 and TRBJ2-6; no firm D call. The CDR3 loop spans 15 amino acids. V was pared by 0 bases and J by 0 bases, with 3 bases between. CDR1 is LGHNA, CDR2 YSLEER, per germline. The CDR3: CASSQDSSGANVLTF. The DNA of the CDR3 is TGCGCCAGCAGCCAAGATAGCTCTGGGGCCAACGTCCTGACTTTC.

This clonotype was detected a few times. The chain has TRBV29-1 and TRBJ1-1, with a tentative D call TRBD1 (5 bases). The CDR3 covers 10 residues. Deletions cut 4 bases from V and 8 bases from J, with 8 bases between. CDR1 and CDR2 from the germline V gene are SQVTM and ANQGSEA. The CDR3 region is CSVVGGEAFF. The CDR3 region has the DNA TGCAGCGTTGTCGGGGGGGAAGCTTTCTTT.

The rearrangement uses TRBV7-9 and TRBJ1-2; the D is unclear. Germline V gene data show CDR1 as SEHNR and CDR2 as FQNEAQ (reference sequence). V lost 2 bases to trimming and J lost 8 bases, with 6 bases between them. The CDR3 extends over 11 amino acids. DNA of the CDR3: TGTGCCAGCAGCTTATGGAGGGGCTACACCTTC. It specifies CASSLWRGYTF.

The V gene is TRBV4-1, the J gene TRBJ2-3; D uncertain. The CDR3 sequence is 15 residues long. In germline, CDR1 is MGHRA, CDR2 YSYEKL. Trimming removed 5 bases from V and 6 bases from J, with 18 bases in between. The CDR3 reads CASSTSYSSGDTQYF. The CDR3 nucleotides read TGCGCCAGCAGCACCAGTTATTCCTCTGGGGATACGCAGTATTTT.

This clonotype was detected a few times. J is TRBJ2-7 and V is TRBV25-1; the D gene is possibly TRBD2 (5 bases). The CDR3 has 14 residues. The germline gives CDR1 MGHDK, CDR2 SYGVNS. Trimming removed 6 bases from V and 0 bases from J, with 12 bases in between. The CDR3 reads CASSPTGNSYEQYF. For the CDR3, the DNA is TGTGCCAGCAGCCCGACGGGGAACTCCTACGAGCAGTACTTC.

This clonotype showed up just a few times. V usage is TRBV11-3 and J usage is TRBJ2-3; D perhaps matches TRBD1 (6 bases). This CDR3 contains 16 residues. The germline CDR1 and CDR2 sequences are SGHNT and YENEEA. Trimming shortened V by 4 bases and J by 3 bases, and 17 bases separated the two germline ends. The CDR3 DNA reads as TGTGCCAGCAGCTCTCGAGGGGGAAGCGCGACAGATACGCAGTATTTT. Protein: CASSSRGGSATDTQYF.

The chain is built from TRBV5-1 and TRBJ2-7, with D uncertain. CDR1 and CDR2 from the germline V gene are SGHRS and YFSETQ. Trimming cost V 4 bases and J 2 bases, with 10 bases left between them. The CDR3 contains 13 residues. The CDR3 region is CASSLLSTYEQYF. The CDR3 DNA reads TGCGCCAGCAGCCTCCTAAGCACCTACGAGCAGTACTTC.

This clonotype was seen a handful of times. The chain employs TRBV7-9 and TRBJ2-3, with D hard to call. V was clipped by 1 base and J by 1 base, with 12 bases between them. Germline CDR1 is SEHNR and CDR2 is FQNEAQ (reference sequence). This CDR3 is 16 amino acids long. In DNA, the CDR3 is TGTGCCAGCAGCTTAGGTGTGGCAGTGGGCACAGATACGCAGTATTTT. This encodes CASSLGVAVGTDTQYF.

The chain carries TRBV27 and TRBJ1-2; perhaps TRBD1 as D (5 bases). The CDR3 is made up of 15 amino acids. Germline V gene sequence: CDR1 MNHEY, CDR2 SMNVEV (reference sequence). The V and J ends lost 0 bases and 7 bases respectively, with 15 bases between them. The CDR3 coding sequence is TGTGCCAGCAGTTTATCGATTGGCCAGGGATCTGGCTACACCTTC. Amino acid sequence: CASSLSIGQGSGYTF.

This clonotype was observed a handful of times. This chain links TRBV7-3 with TRBJ2-2, with 7 bases fitting TRBD1. This CDR3 has 13 residues. Trimming at V came to 6 bases and at J to 7 bases, leaving 5 bases not matched to a gene. Germline CDR1 is SGHTA and CDR2 is FQGTGA. The CDR3, as DNA: TGTGCCAGCAGTTTTGCAGGGGGCGGGGAGCTGTTTTTT. Amino acid sequence: CASSFAGGGELFF. Variable domain in full (rest from reference TRBV7-3 and TRBJ2-2): GAGVSQTPSNKVTEKGKYVELRCDPISGHTALYWYRQSLGQGPEFLIYFQGTGAADDSGLPNDRFFAVRPEGSVSTLKIQRTERGDSAVYLCASSFAGGGELFFGEGSRLTVL.

This clonotype appeared a few times. The chain employs TRBV7-2 and TRBJ2-7, with a possible D match to TRBD2 (5 bases). The germline gives CDR1 SGHTA, CDR2 FQGNSA. The CDR3 runs 15 residues. The germline V and J ends were trimmed by 5 bases and 3 bases, with 17 bases remaining between them. The CDR3 DNA is TGTGCCAGCAGCCCTAGCCTAGGAGGTCTCTACGAGCAGTACTTC. Translating it yields CASSPSLGGLYEQYF. Full variable domain (remainder filled in from reference TRBV7-2 and TRBJ2-7): GAGVSQSPSNKVTEKGKDVELRCDPISGHTALYWYRQSLGQGLEFLIYFQGNSAPDKSGLPSDRFSAERTGGSVSTLTIQRTQQEDSAVYLCASSPSLGGLYEQYFGPGTRLTVT.

In this sample, this clonotype turned up a few times. This chain connects TRBV12-3 or TRBV12-4 to TRBJ2-4; 11 positions agree with TRBD1. After removal of 4 bases from V and 8 bases from J, the junction contained 4 bases not matched to a gene. The CDR3 is 14 amino acids. The CDR3 loop reads CASSSPGQGDIQYF. The CDR3, as DNA: TGTGCCAGCAGTTCACCGGGACAGGGGGACATTCAGTACTTC.

V is TRBV9 and J is TRBJ2-1; 14 nucleotides match TRBD2. Germline-derived CDR1 and CDR2 are SGDLS and YYNGEE. This CDR3 is built from 17 residues. Trimming at V came to 0 bases and at J to 5 bases, leaving 4 bases not matched to a gene. The CDR3 is CASSVGGLAGVNNEQFF. CDR3 DNA: TGTGCCAGCAGCGTAGGGGGACTAGCGGGAGTAAACAATGAGCAGTTCTTC.

This clonotype was detected many times. The CDR3 DNA sequence: TGTGCCAGCTCCTCTATAGTCACGTCGTTCAATGAGCAGTTCTTC. Translation: CASSSIVTSFNEQFF. The V and J genes are TRBV5-4 and TRBJ2-1, with D uncertain. V shed 7 bases and J shed 6 bases, with 20 bases lying between them. Germline V gene sequence: CDR1 SGHNT, CDR2 YYREEE (reference sequence). The CDR3 has 15 residues.

The V and J genes are TRBV6-2 or TRBV6-3 and TRBJ2-2, with TRBD2 identical over 9 bases. V gave up 3 bases and J gave up 6 bases; unmatched junction bases: 8. The CDR3 is 16 amino acids. The germline V gene encodes CDR1 MNHEY and CDR2 SVGEGT. The CDR3 sequence is CASSYRIAGAAGELFF. CDR3 nucleotide sequence: TGTGCCAGCAGTTATCGGATAGCGGGAGCTGCCGGGGAGCTGTTTTTT.

This chain joins TRBV20-1 and TRBJ2-3, with D tentatively TRBD2 (7 bases). CDR1 DFQATT and CDR2 SNEGSKA come from the germline V gene (reference sequence). The CDR3 covers 15 residues. V was shortened by 8 bases and J by 3 bases, with 21 bases between the two germline ends. The CDR3 DNA reads as TGCAGTATGGCTGCGGTGGGGGGGCCGACAGATACGCAGTATTTT. This gives the protein CSMAAVGGPTDTQYF.